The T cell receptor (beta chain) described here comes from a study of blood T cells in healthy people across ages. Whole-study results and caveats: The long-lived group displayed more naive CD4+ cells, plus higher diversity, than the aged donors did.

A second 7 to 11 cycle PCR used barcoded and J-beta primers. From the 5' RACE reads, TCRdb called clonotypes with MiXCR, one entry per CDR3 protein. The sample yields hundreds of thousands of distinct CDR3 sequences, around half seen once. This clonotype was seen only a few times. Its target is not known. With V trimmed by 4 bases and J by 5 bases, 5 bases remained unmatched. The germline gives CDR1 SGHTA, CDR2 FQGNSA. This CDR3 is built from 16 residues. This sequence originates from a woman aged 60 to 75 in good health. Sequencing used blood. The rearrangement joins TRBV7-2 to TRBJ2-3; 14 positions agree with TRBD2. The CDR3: CASSSGLAGGIDTQYF. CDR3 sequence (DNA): TGTGCCAGCAGCTCTGGACTAGCGGGAGGAATAGATACGCAGTATTTT. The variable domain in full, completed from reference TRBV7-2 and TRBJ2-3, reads GAGVSQSPSNKVTEKGKDVELRCDPISGHTALYWYRQSLGQGLEFLIYFQGNSAPDKSGLPSDRFSAERTGGSVSTLTIQRTQQEDSAVYLCASSSGLAGGIDTQYFGPGTRLTVL.